A selection of T cell receptor beta chains follows, all from one sample in a study of cytomegalovirus exposure and HLA in healthy donors. Generated by immunoSEQ multiplex PCR, the TCRdb table keeps only in-frame clones and is missing some. The sample shows some 220,000 clones, roughly 78% of them seen only once. Source material: PBMCs. These receptors all stem from a boy between 10 and 17 years old in good health and CMV-seronegative. Each CDR3 is given with its conserved first and last residue. The order of the fields is clone size, D gene, V gene, J gene, CDR3 DNA, CDR3 protein. D genes are given only for firm matches. Size is omitted from some rows. Given values are once, few, many or a class for expanded clones.

-,TRBD1,TRBV9,TRBJ2-7,TGTGCCAGCAGCACCGGACAGGGGGCCTACGAGCAGTACTTC,CASSTGQGAYEQYF
-,-,TRBV30,TRBJ1-4,TGTGCCTGGAGGCGGGGGTTTAATGAAAAACTGTTTTTT,CAWRRGFNEKLFF
-,TRBD1,TRBV30,TRBJ2-7,TGTGCCTGGAGTGTATTAGGGGGCCGGGCCTACGAGCAGTACTTC,CAWSVLGGRAYEQYF
-,-,TRBV30,TRBJ1-1,TGTGCCTGGAGTGTCGCCGGGTCCACTGAAGCTTTCTTT,CAWSVAGSTEAFF
few,-,TRBV10-3,TRBJ1-1,TGTGCCATCAGTTCCAGCGGGGAGCAGACTGAAGCTTTCTTT,CAISSSGEQTEAFF
-,TRBD1,TRBV27,TRBJ2-2,TGTGCCAGCAGTTTAACAGGGGGCGGGGAGCTGTTTTTT,CASSLTGGGELFF
-,-,TRBV5-5,TRBJ2-1,TGTGCCAGCAGCCGGATGGGGGGGGCGGGCAATGAGCAGTTCTTC,CASSRMGGAGNEQFF
few,TRBD1,TRBV6-1,TRBJ1-2,TGTGCCAGCAGTGAAGCAAGGGACAGCTATGGCTACACCTTC,CASSEARDSYGYTF
-,TRBD2,TRBV4-2,TRBJ2-1,TGTGCCAGCAGCCAAAACCTAGCGGGAGGGGATGAGCAGTTCTTC,CASSQNLAGGDEQFF
few,TRBD2,TRBV9,TRBJ2-3,TGTGCCAGCAGCGTTGGGACTAGCGGGATTGGCACGCAGTATTTT,CASSVGTSGIGTQYF
-,-,TRBV7-9,TRBJ2-1,TGTGCCAGCACGCCCGGGGGCTCCTACAATGAGCAGTTCTTC,CASTPGGSYNEQFF
-,TRBD1,TRBV30,TRBJ1-2,TGTGCCTGGAGCCAGGGGGGTGGCTACACCTTC,CAWSQGGGYTF
-,TRBD1,TRBV5-8,TRBJ2-3,TGTGCCAGCAGCTATGACAGGGGGGGTAGCACAGATACGCAGTATTTT,CASSYDRGGSTDTQYF
few,TRBD1,TRBV28,TRBJ1-4,TGTGCCAGCAGTTTTACAGGGGAAGGACCGGGGGAACTGTTTTTT,CASSFTGEGPGELFF
-,-,TRBV4-1,TRBJ2-7,TGCGCCAGCAGCCGTTACTCGACAGGCTACGAGCAGTACTTC,CASSRYSTGYEQYF
few,-,TRBV27,TRBJ1-1,TGTGCCAGCAGTCCTCCACAGGGCCACGAGGAAGCTTTCTTT,CASSPPQGHEEAFF